These 32 T cell receptor beta chains were all obtained from the same sample, sequenced in a study of OX40 agonist ivuxolimab in advanced cancers. Receptor libraries were prepared by the immunoSEQ multiplex PCR assay. TCRdb obtained this table from immuneACCESS and retained in-frame rearrangements with V and J assigned. These tables miss some clones; where compared with another copy, unresolved V genes account for less than half of the shortfall, and the remainder is unexplained. The sample has 60,000 to 85,000 clones on record, 60% to 80% of them singletons. 1.5% to 2% of the sample rests with the top ten. This specimen was CD4+ or CD8+ T cells sorted from blood, taken in a trial of the OX40 agonist ivuxolimab. The receptors originated from an adult with an advanced solid tumor such as melanoma, head and neck, liver or kidney cancer.

The V gene is TRBV30, the J gene TRBJ1-1; 12 bases agree with TRBD1. This CDR3 has 12 amino acids. V lost 5 bases, J lost 7 bases, and 2 bases stayed unmatched. From germline, CDR1 is GTSNPN and CDR2 SVGIG (reference sequence). Here the CDR3 DNA reads TGTGCCTGGGGGACAGGGGGCGATGAAGCTTTCTTT. This codes for CAWGTGGDEAFF. The whole variable domain, filled in from reference TRBV30 and TRBJ1-1, reads SQTIHQWPATLVQPVGSPLSLECTVEGTSNPNLYWYRQAAGRGLQLLFYSVGIGQISSEVPQNLSASRPQDRQFILSSKKLLLSDSGFYLCAWGTGGDEAFFGQGTRLTVV.

V and J are TRBV28 and TRBJ2-1; D is tentatively TRBD1 or TRBD2 (5 bases each). CDR1 is MDHEN, CDR2 SYDVKM, per germline. This CDR3 is built from 15 residues. V shed 6 bases and J shed 6 bases, with 18 bases lying between them. DNA of the CDR3: TGTGCCAGCAGGGGGACGGCTAGATGGTCCAATGAGCAGTTCTTC. This translates into CASRGTARWSNEQFF.

V and J are TRBV7-9 and TRBJ2-1; D might be TRBD2 (5 bases). CDR1 is SEHNR and CDR2 is FQNEAQ in the germline V gene (reference sequence). Trimming cost V 2 bases and J 4 bases, with 15 bases left between them. The CDR3 extends over 16 amino acids. The CDR3, as DNA: TGTGCCAGCAGCTTAAGTCTGGGCCTAGCTTACAATGAGCAGTTCTTC. Protein: CASSLSLGLAYNEQFF.

This sequence joins TRBV19 and TRBJ1-3, with 12 bases matching TRBD1. CDR1 and CDR2 from the germline V gene are LNHDA and SQIVND (reference sequence). This CDR3 comprises 16 residues. V trimming: 2 bases; J trimming: 8 bases; junction bases outside the gene matches: 7. The CDR3 coding sequence is TGTGCCAGTAGTATACTAAGGGACAGGGGGCTGGACACCATATATTTT. Residues: CASSILRDRGLDTIYF.

This clone was seen a single time. The chain carries TRBV27 and TRBJ1-1; TRBD1 matches 10 bases. The germline gives CDR1 MNHEY, CDR2 SMNVEV (reference sequence). The CDR3 extends over 18 amino acids. V lost 5 bases to trimming and J lost 5 bases; unmatched junction nucleotides: 17. The CDR3 nucleotides are TGTGCCAGCAGTCCATACCACTTGGGACAGGGGAAGGGGACTGAAGCTTTCTTT. Protein product: CASSPYHLGQGKGTEAFF.

This clone turned up a few times. V gene TRBV28 combines with J gene TRBJ2-6, with unresolved D. V lost 5 bases to trimming and J lost 0 bases, with 2 bases between them. Germline CDR1 and CDR2: MDHEN and SYDVKM. This CDR3 comprises 13 residues. Here the CDR3 reads CASSDSGANVLTF. CDR3 sequence (DNA): TGTGCCAGCAGTGACTCTGGGGCCAACGTCCTGACTTTC.

This chain links TRBV23-1 with TRBJ1-5; possible D gene TRBD1, 6 bases. TRBV23-1 is designated an ORF whose function remains uncertain. The CDR3 covers 18 residues. V gave up 2 bases and J gave up 0 bases, with 17 bases separating them. The CDR3 loop is CASSQKGGEVYSNQPQHF. CDR3 in DNA: TGCGCCAGCAGTCAAAAGGGGGGGGAGGTTTATAGCAATCAGCCCCAGCATTTT.

The chain uses TRBV30 and TRBJ2-7; no clear D. The ends were cut back, 0 bases at V and 6 bases at J, with 9 bases in the middle. The germline V gene encodes CDR1 GTSNPN and CDR2 SVGIG (reference sequence). The CDR3 contains 12 residues. CDR3 nucleotides: TGTGCCTGGAGTGTAACCCCGACCGAGCAGTACTTC. As protein: CAWSVTPTEQYF.

The J gene is TRBJ1-5, the V gene TRBV19; the D gene is possibly TRBD1 (5 bases). The CDR3 totals 13 residues. Trimming removed 4 bases at V and 6 bases at J, with 10 bases between. Germline CDR1 LNHDA, CDR2 SQIVND (reference sequence). The CDR3: CASSTQGGQPQHF. As DNA, the CDR3 is TGTGCCAGTAGTACGCAGGGCGGTCAGCCCCAGCATTTT.

CDR3 DNA: TGTGCCAGCAGTACCTACGAGCAGTACTTC. Amino acid sequence: CASSTYEQYF. The chain uses TRBV6-1 and TRBJ2-7, with D hard to call. The CDR3 spans 10 residues. Looked up from germline, CDR1 is MNHNS and CDR2 is SASEGT. V lost 5 bases and J 2 bases, leaving 1 base between the germline ends.

This rearrangement joins TRBV4-2 to TRBJ1-2; TRBD1 agrees at 9 bases. The CDR3 has 16 amino acids. CDR1 and CDR2 (germline): LGHNA, YNFKEQ. The V and J ends lost 5 bases and 8 bases, in that order; junction bases with no gene match: 15. CDR3: CASSTQNSDRGRGYTF. The CDR3 DNA follows: TGTGCCAGCAGCACACAAAACTCGGACAGGGGCAGGGGCTACACCTTC.

The V call is TRBV10-1, the J call TRBJ1-2; D ambiguous. CDR1 and CDR2 (germline): WNHNN, SYGVQD (reference sequence). There are 13 residues in the CDR3. Deletions cut 2 bases from V and 5 bases from J, with 9 bases between. In DNA form, the CDR3 reads TGCGCCAGCAGTGAGGCAGGAGGATATGGCTACACCTTC. Its protein is CASSEAGGYGYTF.

The rearrangement links TRBV6-1 to TRBJ1-5; D remains ambiguous. V was trimmed by 7 bases and J by 1 base, leaving 11 bases between them. Germline-derived CDR1 and CDR2 are MNHNS and SASEGT. CDR3 length: 14 residues. As DNA, the CDR3 is TGTGCCAGCACGTACTCAGGAAGCAATCAGCCCCAGCATTTT. Amino acid sequence: CASTYSGSNQPQHF.

The chain employs TRBV2 and TRBJ2-3; TRBD1 matches at 8 bases. Germline CDR1 SNHLY, CDR2 FYNNEI. V was pared by 2 bases and J by 3 bases, with 1 base of the junction left unmatched. The CDR3 is 14 amino acids. CDR3 sequence (DNA): TGTGCCAGCAGTGAACAGGGGGCAACAGATACGCAGTATTTT. This gives the protein CASSEQGATDTQYF.

This clone was recorded only once. This sequence joins TRBV4-2 and TRBJ1-1; unclear D gene. This CDR3 is built from 14 residues. The germline V and J ends were trimmed by 6 bases and 1 base, with 12 bases remaining between them. CDR1 is LGHNA, CDR2 YNFKEQ, per germline. The CDR3 coding sequence is TGTGCCAGCAGAGGAGCCAGGCAGAACACTGAAGCTTTCTTT. Translation gives CASRGARQNTEAFF.

The CDR3 DNA follows: TGTGCCAGCTCACCACCGCGGTACAGCGGCAGACAAGAGACCCAGTACTTC. It codes for CASSPPRYSGRQETQYF. The chain employs TRBV18 and TRBJ2-5; tentatively, D is TRBD2 (5 bases). Germline CDR1 reads KGHSH; CDR2 reads LQKENI. The CDR3 sequence is 17 residues long. Deletions cut 0 bases from V and 2 bases from J, with 16 bases between.

This clone was recorded a few times. The CDR3 DNA reads TGTGCCAGCAGTTCGACTAGCGGGAGGTCTCTTCGCACAGATACGCAGTATTTT. Translation: CASSSTSGRSLRTDTQYF. The chain joins TRBV28 to TRBJ2-3; 13 nucleotides line up with TRBD2. J gave up 1 base and V 4 bases, and 8 bases lay outside the gene matches. CDR1 and CDR2 from the germline V gene are MDHEN and SYDVKM. CDR3 size: 18 residues. Complete variable domain (other parts from reference TRBV28 and TRBJ2-3): DVKVTQSSRYLVKRTGEKVFLECVQDMDHENMFWYRQDPGLGLRLIYFSYDVKMKEKGDIPEGYSVSREKKERFSLILESASTNQTSMYLCASSSTSGRSLRTDTQYFGPGTRLTVL.

The chain recombines TRBV5-1 with TRBJ1-2; D not certain. The CDR3 is 14 residues long. From germline, CDR1 is SGHRS and CDR2 YFSETQ. V gave up 0 bases and J gave up 7 bases, with 13 bases separating them. The CDR3 protein is CASSLVPYEGGYTF. DNA for the CDR3: TGCGCCAGCAGCTTGGTCCCTTACGAGGGTGGCTACACCTTC.

The V call is TRBV29-1, the J call TRBJ2-5; possibly TRBD1 for D (6 bases). Germline assignment: CDR1 SQVTM and CDR2 ANQGSEA. This CDR3 comprises 12 residues. Trimming stripped 7 bases from V and 7 bases from J, with 16 bases between. CDR3 DNA sequence: TGCAGCGCCTATTCAGGGGAAGCGACCCAGTACTTC. Translated, it gives CSAYSGEATQYF.

The gene calls are TRBV6-4 and TRBJ1-5, with D unresolved. This CDR3 region has 17 residues. V lost 7 bases and J lost 0, with 19 bases in between. CDR1 and CDR2 (germline): MRHNA, SNTAGT. This CDR3 is CASIRASGIDSNQPQHF. As DNA, the CDR3 is TGTGCCAGCATAAGGGCCTCGGGAATTGATAGCAATCAGCCCCAGCATTTT.

This clone is labeled medium-sized. The rearrangement joins TRBV5-6 to TRBJ1-3; TRBD1 matches at 7 bases. CDR1 is SGHDT, CDR2 YYEEEE, per germline. V was pared by 4 bases and J by 1 base, with 5 bases of the junction left unmatched. This CDR3 comprises 15 residues. The CDR3 region has the DNA TGTGCCAGCAGCCCGACAGGGAGTTCTGGAAACACCATATATTTT. It encodes CASSPTGSSGNTIYF.

This clone turned up a few times. This rearrangement joins TRBV19 to TRBJ2-2, with 12 bases that match TRBD1. The V and J ends lost 9 bases and 5 bases, in that order; junction bases with no gene match: 16. The CDR3 loop spans 18 amino acids. The germline V gene has CDR1 LNHDA and CDR2 SQIVND (reference sequence). CDR3 amino acids: CASTPGVGTGGSTGELFF. DNA for the CDR3: TGTGCCAGCACCCCGGGAGTAGGGACAGGGGGCAGTACCGGGGAGCTGTTTTTT.

The chain has TRBV6-6 and TRBJ2-7, with TRBD1 identical over 8 bases. This CDR3 is 13 amino acids long. J was trimmed by 2 bases and V by 8 bases; bases with no gene match: 5. Germline V gives CDR1 MNHNY, CDR2 SVGAGI (reference sequence). CDR3 nucleotides: TGTGCCAGCCACCTGACAGGGGCCTACGAGCAGTACTTC. Translating it yields CASHLTGAYEQYF.

This chain joins TRBV30 and TRBJ2-1; 15 bases map to TRBD2. This CDR3 is 14 amino acids long. Germline V CDR1 and CDR2: GTSNPN, SVGIG (reference sequence). Trimming took 1 base from V and 12 from J; bases not matched to a gene: 4. CDR3 in DNA: TGTGCCTGGAGTGGGACTAGCGGGAGGGCCGTGCAGTTCTTC. Translated, it gives CAWSGTSGRAVQFF.

To note about this clone: A junction end diverges from the germline sequence, so it may reflect a read error. The rearrangement links TRBV7-7 to TRBJ2-2; 10 nucleotides match TRBD1. This CDR3 comprises 16 residues. The germline V gene has CDR1 SSHAT and CDR2 FNYEAQ (reference sequence). For the CDR3, the DNA is TGTGCTAGCAGCAGGGGACAGGGGCCGAACACCGGGGAGCTGTTTTTT. Protein sequence: CASSRGQGPNTGELFF. Full variable domain (missing parts from reference TRBV7-7 and TRBJ2-2): GAGVSQSPRYKVTKRGQDVTLRCDPISSHATLYWYQQALGQGPEFLTYFNYEAQPDKSGLPSDRFSAERPEGSISTLTIQRTEQRDSAMYRCASSRGQGPNTGELFFGEGSRLTVL.

This clone appeared once. V and J are TRBV19 and TRBJ1-5; D may be TRBD1 (6 bases). This CDR3 is 13 amino acids long. Looked up from germline, CDR1 is LNHDA and CDR2 is SQIVND (reference sequence). V lost 4 bases to trimming and J lost 4 bases, with 8 bases between them. CDR3 in amino acids: CASSSQGNQPQHF. CDR3 coding DNA: TGTGCCAGTAGTAGTCAGGGGAATCAGCCCCAGCATTTT.

In the case of this clone: Other nucleotide sequences in the sample specify the same CDR3. The V and J genes are TRBV18 and TRBJ1-5, with no clear D. Germline CDR1 and CDR2: KGHSH and LQKENI. V lost 2 bases and J 2 bases, leaving 1 base between the germline ends. This CDR3 comprises 12 residues. The CDR3 DNA reads as TGTGCCAGCTCACCAGGCAATCAGCCCCAGCATTTT. Translated, it gives CASSPGNQPQHF. Full variable domain (outside the CDR3, taken from reference TRBV18 and TRBJ1-5): NAGVMQNPRHLVRRRGQEARLRCSPMKGHSHVYWYRQLPEEGLKFMVYLQKENIIDESGMPKERFSAEFPKEGPSILRIQQVVRGDSAAYFCASSPGNQPQHFGDGTRLSIL.

The chain couples TRBV29-1 to TRBJ1-2; D is unclear. V dropped 2 bases and J dropped 2 bases, with 3 bases sitting between them. Germline V CDR1 and CDR2: SQVTM, ANQGSEA. The CDR3 is made up of 11 amino acids. CDR3 protein: CSVESNYGYTF. The CDR3 coding sequence is TGCAGCGTTGAATCCAACTATGGCTACACCTTC.

This clone was seen a single time. CDR3 residues: CASSLQGLSSGNTIYF. The CDR3, as DNA: TGCGCCAGCAGCTTGCAGGGACTGAGCTCTGGAAACACCATATATTTT. The rearrangement joins TRBV5-1 to TRBJ1-3, with D possibly TRBD1 on 5 matching bases. The CDR3 extends over 16 amino acids. Germline CDR1 SGHRS, CDR2 YFSETQ. The V end was cut by 1 base, the J end by 0 bases, with 11 bases between.

The chain links TRBV9 to TRBJ1-6; 8 nucleotides match TRBD1. This CDR3 contains 15 residues. Trimming cost V 4 bases and J 8 bases; bases outside gene matches: 8. Germline V gene data show CDR1 as SGDLS and CDR2 as YYNGEE. The CDR3 sequence is CASSPQGQGDSPLHF. The CDR3 DNA sequence: TGTGCCAGCAGCCCACAAGGACAGGGCGATTCACCCCTCCACTTT.

The chain joins TRBV19 to TRBJ2-7, with D uncertain. Trimming shortened V by 4 bases and J by 3 bases, and 16 bases separated the two germline ends. Germline loops: CDR1 LNHDA, CDR2 SQIVND (reference sequence). This CDR3 is built from 15 residues. CDR3 sequence: CASSTPLDGRYEQYF. DNA of the CDR3: TGTGCCAGTAGTACCCCCCTAGACGGACGCTACGAGCAGTACTTC.

This sequence joins TRBV18 and TRBJ2-3; 12 nucleotides match TRBD2. Germline trimming cut 1 base from V and 2 bases from J; bases unmatched to any gene: 4. The CDR3 extends over 17 amino acids. Germline-derived CDR1 and CDR2 are KGHSH and LQKENI. DNA of the CDR3: TGTGCCAGCTCACCACTGCCTAGCGGGAGGGCCACAGATACGCAGTATTTT. This encodes CASSPLPSGRATDTQYF.